A single sample is the source of the 26 T cell receptor beta chains below, sequenced in a study of vaccination effects on CD4 cells after COVID-19 (dated by TCRdb to 2021 to 2024). In the ViraFEST assay, PBMC were stimulated with viral peptide pools, and antigen-specific CD4+ T cell clonotypes were then identified by expansion using TCR sequencing. After 10 to 11 days of culture, CD4+ T cells were isolated with the EasySep CD4+ T cell isolation kit. Participants received two doses of either the BNT162b2 or the mRNA-1273 mRNA SARS-CoV-2 vaccine. The library was generated by the immunoSEQ multiplex PCR assay. TCRdb carries this immuneACCESS record with in-frame sequences only. Its versions omit some clonotypes, under half of them owing to an unresolved V gene in the studies checked, with the rest unexplained. This sample is represented by approximately 61,000 clones; 60% to 75% of them were singletons. The ten most abundant clones make up around 1.2% of the sample.

These receptors are not linked to any known antigen. This specimen consisted of CD4+ T cells from PBMCs cultured with HCoV-229E spike peptides, obtained after COVID-19 vaccination. The cell subset or site label for this specimen denotes: HCoV-229E spike overlapping peptide pool stimulation. All receptors come from a human donor who received a COVID-19 vaccine.

V and J are TRBV25-1 and TRBJ1-1; D gene ambiguous. Per germline, CDR1 MGHDK and CDR2 SYGVNS. There are 15 residues in the CDR3. V lost 5 bases, J lost 1 base, and 14 bases lay in between. CDR3: CASSPPGRANTEAFF. As DNA, the CDR3 is TGTGCCAGCAGTCCCCCTGGACGGGCGAACACTGAAGCTTTCTTT.

A single count supports this clone. The chain has TRBV5-1 and TRBJ1-1; D gene unclear. Germline CDR1 is SGHRS and CDR2 is YFSETQ. This CDR3 is built from 16 residues. The V end was cut by 4 bases, the J end by 0 bases, with 16 bases between. The CDR3 here is CASSGPGRGLNTEAFF. The CDR3 nucleotides are TGCGCCAGCAGCGGTCCGGGGAGAGGATTGAACACTGAAGCTTTCTTT.

V and J are TRBV18 and TRBJ2-2, with TRBD2 as a possible D gene (5 bases). Germline values: CDR1 KGHSH, CDR2 LQKENI. This CDR3 region has 14 residues. V lost 2 bases to trimming and J lost 4 bases, with 8 bases between them. The DNA of the CDR3 is TGTGCCAGCTCACCAGGTGGAGGCACCGGGGAGCTGTTTTTT. Its protein product is CASSPGGGTGELFF.

The J gene is TRBJ1-5, the V gene TRBV6-5, with 10 bases fitting TRBD1. Per the germline V gene, CDR1 is MNHEY and CDR2 is SVGAGI. V lost 6 bases to trimming and J lost 4 bases; unmatched junction nucleotides: 3. This CDR3 has 14 amino acids. The CDR3, as DNA: TGTGCCAGCAGGCGGGACAGGGGAAATCAGCCCCAGCATTTT. As protein: CASRRDRGNQPQHF.

V gene TRBV14 combines with J gene TRBJ2-7; D call uncertain. The germline CDR1 and CDR2 sequences are SGHDN and FVKESK. V lost 2 bases and J 1 base, leaving 6 bases between the germline ends. CDR3 length equals 13 residues. CDR3 region: CASSQQPSYEQYV. The DNA for the CDR3 is TGTGCCAGCAGCCAACAGCCTTCCTACGAGCAGTACGTC.

This rearrangement joins TRBV7-2 to TRBJ1-3; D is perhaps TRBD1 (5 bases). The V gene's germline CDR1 is SGHTA and CDR2 FQGNSA. The CDR3 is 13 amino acids. Trimming shortened V by 3 bases and J by 4 bases, and 7 bases separated the two germline ends. In DNA form, the CDR3 reads TGTGCCAGCAGCTTTAAGGGGGGAAACACCATATATTTT. Amino acid sequence: CASSFKGGNTIYF.

The gene calls are TRBV19 and TRBJ1-5; possibly TRBD1 for D (6 bases). There are 14 residues in the CDR3. Trimming removed 6 bases at V and 7 bases at J, with 16 bases between. Germline assignment: CDR1 LNHDA and CDR2 SQIVND (reference sequence). CDR3 coding DNA: TGTGCCAGTAGCCTACAGGGTGGTGCCCAGCCCCAGCATTTT. It encodes CASSLQGGAQPQHF.

V is TRBV7-3 and J is TRBJ2-6; D unclear. The CDR3 is made up of 15 amino acids. V lost 4 bases, J lost 2 bases, and 9 bases lay in between. CDR1 and CDR2 (germline): SGHTA, FQGTGA. CDR3 loop: CASSSQVTGANVLTF. In DNA, the CDR3 is TGTGCCAGCAGCTCCCAGGTTACTGGGGCCAACGTCCTGACTTTC.

The rearrangement links TRBV6-6 to TRBJ2-3; TRBD2 matches 15 bases. CDR3 length: 16 amino acids. V was pared by 4 bases and J by 4 bases, with 3 bases of the junction left unmatched. Per the germline V gene, CDR1 is MNHNY and CDR2 is SVGAGI (reference sequence). CDR3 nucleotide sequence: TGTGCCAGCAGTTTCGGACTAGCGGGGGGGGCAGATACGCAGTATTTT. Encoded protein: CASSFGLAGGADTQYF.

The chain carries TRBV4-3 and TRBJ1-2; D uncertain. The CDR3 spans 12 residues. Germline lookup yields CDR1 LGHNA and CDR2 YSLEER. V was shortened by 1 base and J by 4 bases, with 4 bases between the two germline ends. DNA for the CDR3: TGCGCCAGCAGCCAAGCCTCCTATGGCTACACCTTC. Translation gives CASSQASYGYTF.

The V and J genes are TRBV18 and TRBJ2-3, with a tentative D call TRBD1 (6 bases). In germline, CDR1 is KGHSH, CDR2 LQKENI. Between the trimmed V and J ends, which lost 5 bases and 4 bases, there was a span of 10 bases. The CDR3 consists of 13 residues. The CDR3 DNA is TGTGCCAGCTCAACAGGGATGGCAGATACGCAGTATTTT. Translated, it gives CASSTGMADTQYF. Combining the CDR3 with reference TRBV18 and TRBJ2-3 gives the whole variable domain NAGVMQNPRHLVRRRGQEARLRCSPMKGHSHVYWYRQLPEEGLKFMVYLQKENIIDESGMPKERFSAEFPKEGPSILRIQQVVRGDSAAYFCASSTGMADTQYFGPGTRLTVL.

V and J are TRBV27 and TRBJ1-5, with a weak D call TRBD1 (6 bases). Germline V gives CDR1 MNHEY, CDR2 SMNVEV (reference sequence). CDR3 length equals 13 residues. Trimming removed 6 bases at V and 3 bases at J, with 9 bases between. CDR3 in amino acids: CASRRGDNQPQHF. CDR3 nucleotides: TGTGCCAGCAGAAGGGGGGACAATCAGCCCCAGCATTTT.

The V call is TRBV24-1, the J call TRBJ2-3; 10 bases match TRBD1. Looked up from germline, CDR1 is KGHDR and CDR2 is SFDVKD. CDR3 length equals 14 residues. Trimming removed 9 bases from V and 1 base from J; junction bases left unmatched: 3. CDR3 nucleotide sequence: TGTGCCACCGAAGGGACAGGGGGCACAGATACGCAGTATTTT. This codes for CATEGTGGTDTQYF.

This clone was counted once. The chain carries TRBV4-1 and TRBJ2-5; D ambiguous. Germline CDR1 and CDR2: MGHRA and YSYEKL. The CDR3 has 14 amino acids. Trimming took 0 bases from V and 1 from J, leaving 6 bases between them. CDR3: CASSQELVQETQYF. In DNA, the CDR3 is TGCGCCAGCAGCCAAGAGCTAGTCCAAGAGACCCAGTACTTC.

J is TRBJ1-4 and V is TRBV21-1; the tabulated D call, TRBD1, remains unverified against the DNA. TRBV21-1 constitutes a pseudogene. CDR3 length: 18 amino acids. CDR3 sequence: CASSKAGPGQGFDEKLFF. DNA for the CDR3: TGTGCCAGCAGCAAAGCGGGTCCGGGACAGGGATTCGATGAAAAACTGTTTTTT.

The chain uses TRBV7-3 and TRBJ2-3; 10 nucleotides match TRBD2. After removal of 2 bases from V and 4 bases from J, the junction contained 3 bases not matched to a gene. The CDR3 covers 15 residues. Germline V gene data show CDR1 as SGHTA and CDR2 as FQGTGA. CDR3 nucleotides: TGTGCCAGCAGCTTACTAGCGGGGGACGCAGATACGCAGTATTTT. Translation gives CASSLLAGDADTQYF.

The rearrangement joins TRBV6-4 to TRBJ1-1; no definite D call. Trimming pared 3 bases from V and 0 bases from J, leaving 5 bases between. The length of the CDR3 is 13 residues. Germline CDR1 MRHNA, CDR2 SNTAGT. CDR3 residues: CASSERMNTEAFF. DNA for the CDR3: TGTGCCAGCAGTGAGAGGATGAACACTGAAGCTTTCTTT.

Only one count was recorded for this clone. The chain is built from TRBV5-1 and TRBJ2-3, with D hard to call. This CDR3 has 15 residues. Trimming removed 0 bases from V and 0 bases from J, with 8 bases in between. Germline CDR1 SGHRS, CDR2 YFSETQ. CDR3 in DNA: TGCGCCAGCAGCTTGGCCCACGGTAGCACAGATACGCAGTATTTT. Its protein product is CASSLAHGSTDTQYF. The full variable domain, with the rest looked up from reference TRBV5-1 and TRBJ2-3, is KAGVTQTPRYLIKTRGQQVTLSCSPISGHRSVSWYQQTPGQGLQFLFEYFSETQRNKGNFPGRFSGRQFSNSRSEMNVSTLELGDSALYLCASSLAHGSTDTQYFGPGTRLTVL.

The rearrangement uses TRBV28 and TRBJ1-2, with 7 nucleotides matching TRBD1. CDR3 length equals 12 residues. With V trimmed by 4 bases and J by 7 bases, 3 bases remained unmatched. Germline-derived CDR1 and CDR2 are MDHEN and SYDVKM. This CDR3 reads CASSWGQIGYTF. CDR3 nucleotide sequence: TGTGCCAGCAGTTGGGGACAGATTGGCTACACCTTC.

This clone was counted once. The V gene is TRBV18, the J gene TRBJ2-7; D remains ambiguous. The CDR3 totals 14 residues. Germline-derived CDR1 and CDR2 are KGHSH and LQKENI. The V gene lost 0 bases and the J gene lost 3 bases, with 9 bases spanning the gap. As DNA, the CDR3 is TGTGCCAGCTCACCACCGGAGACACGCTACGAGCAGTACGTC. This sequence encodes CASSPPETRYEQYV.

This clone turned up a few times. V gene TRBV5-1 combines with J gene TRBJ1-2; weak D call: TRBD1 (5 bases). Per the germline V gene, CDR1 is SGHRS and CDR2 is YFSETQ. V gave up 0 bases and J gave up 1 base, with 10 bases separating them. The CDR3 length is 15 residues. In DNA form, the CDR3 reads TGCGCCAGCAGCTTGGTCCCAGGGCTTAACTATGGCTACACCTTC. Amino acids: CASSLVPGLNYGYTF.

This clone has only a few counts. This rearrangement joins TRBV4-3 to TRBJ1-5, with D hard to call. This CDR3 comprises 14 residues. Trimming took off 6 bases at V and 2 bases at J, with 11 bases between the two ends. The germline V gene encodes CDR1 LGHNA and CDR2 YSLEER. DNA for the CDR3: TGCGCCAGCAGTGTGATAAGGGGCAATCAGCCCCAGCATTTT. Protein sequence: CASSVIRGNQPQHF.

The V gene is TRBV7-9, the J gene TRBJ1-4; TRBD1 might be the D (6 bases). This CDR3 region has 15 residues. Trimming removed 3 bases at V and 7 bases at J, with 15 bases between. CDR1 and CDR2 from the germline V gene are SEHNR and FQNEAQ (reference sequence). For the CDR3, the DNA is TGTGCCAGCAGCTTCGGCAGGACAGACCTTGAAAAACTGTTTTTT. It specifies CASSFGRTDLEKLFF.

The J gene is TRBJ1-1, the V gene TRBV10-3, with D perhaps matching TRBD1 (6 bases). This CDR3 has 13 amino acids. V was trimmed by 11 bases and J by 4 bases, leaving 17 bases between them. Germline values: CDR1 ENHRY, CDR2 SYGVKD. The CDR3: CAARQAVGTEAFF. The CDR3 region has the DNA TGTGCCGCGAGACAGGCCGTGGGCACTGAAGCTTTCTTT.

The chain recombines TRBV2 with TRBJ2-1; D may be TRBD1 (5 bases). The ends were cut back, 1 base at V and 10 bases at J, with 11 bases in the middle. Germline V CDR1 and CDR2: SNHLY, FYNNEI. The CDR3 consists of 13 residues. The CDR3 DNA follows: TGTGCCAGCAGTGAAGGTCAGGGCGGCGAGCAGTTCTTC. Its translation: CASSEGQGGEQFF.

This chain uses TRBV5-4 with TRBJ1-1; D gene unclear. The CDR3 has 14 amino acids. V lost 4 bases and J 1 base, leaving 11 bases between the germline ends. From germline, CDR1 is SGHNT and CDR2 YYREEE (reference sequence). The CDR3 DNA sequence: TGTGCCAGCAGCCCGGACGGGCGGAACACTGAAGCTTTCTTT. Protein sequence: CASSPDGRNTEAFF.